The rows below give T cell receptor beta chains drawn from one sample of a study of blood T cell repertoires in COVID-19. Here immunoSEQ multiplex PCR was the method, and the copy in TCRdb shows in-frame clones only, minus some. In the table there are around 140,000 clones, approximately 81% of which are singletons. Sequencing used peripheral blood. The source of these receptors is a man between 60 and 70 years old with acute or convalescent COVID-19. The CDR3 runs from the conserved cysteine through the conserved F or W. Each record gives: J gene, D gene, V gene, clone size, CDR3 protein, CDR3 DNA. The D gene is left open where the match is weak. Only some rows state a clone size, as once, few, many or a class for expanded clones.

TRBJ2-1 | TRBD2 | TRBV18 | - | CASSPGLAGGAYNEQFF | TGTGCCAGCTCACCGGGACTAGCGGGAGGTGCCTACAATGAGCAGTTCTTC
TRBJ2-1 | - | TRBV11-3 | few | CASEDRKGGNEQFF | TGTGCCAGCGAGGACCGAAAGGGAGGTAATGAGCAGTTCTTC
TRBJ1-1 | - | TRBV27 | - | CASSFLLNTEAFF | TGTGCCAGCAGTTTTCTTTTGAACACTGAAGCTTTCTTT
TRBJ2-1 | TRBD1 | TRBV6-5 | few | CASEGADRASNEQFF | TGTGCCAGCGAGGGGGCCGACAGGGCCTCCAATGAGCAGTTCTTC
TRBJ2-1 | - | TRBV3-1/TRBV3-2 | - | CASSPAFAGVSPYNEQFF | TGTGCCAGCAGCCCCGCCTTCGCCGGGGTAAGCCCGTACAATGAGCAGTTCTTC
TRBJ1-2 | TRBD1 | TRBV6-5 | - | CASVEGAINYGYTF | TGTGCCAGCGTTGAGGGGGCGATTAACTATGGCTACACCTTC
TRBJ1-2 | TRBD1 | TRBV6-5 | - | CASNDRVYGYTF | TGTGCCAGCAACGACAGGGTCTATGGCTACACCTTC
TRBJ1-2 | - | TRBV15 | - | CATSGGHSSNYGYTF | TGTGCCACCAGCGGGGGACACTCCAGCAACTATGGCTACACCTTC
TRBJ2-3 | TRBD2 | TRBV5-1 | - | CASAEGLATTDTQYF | TGCGCCAGCGCTGAGGGACTAGCGACCACAGATACGCAGTATTTT
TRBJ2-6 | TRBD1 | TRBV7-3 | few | CASSSDRDSGANVLTF | TGTGCCAGCAGCTCCGACAGGGATTCTGGGGCCAACGTCCTGACTTTC
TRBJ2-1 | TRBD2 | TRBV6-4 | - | CASSASGGAGGPFNEQFF | TGTGCCAGCAGTGCCTCCGGTGGTGCGGGAGGGCCCTTTAATGAGCAGTTCTTC